Following are 11 T cell receptor beta chains from one sample sequenced in a study of T cells in tuberculosis. Assay: immunoSEQ multiplex PCR; the TCRdb copy retains only in-frame clones and omits some. This sample has some 34,000 clones; approximately 93% occur once, and the top ten carry more than 6.5%. Sequencing was done on a sample of PBMCs. The receptors derive from a donor aged 10-35 years with latent tuberculosis or without tuberculosis infection.

The V and J genes are TRBV9 and TRBJ2-6; weak D call: TRBD1 (5 bases). The CDR3 is made up of 13 amino acids. Trimming removed 0 bases at V and 12 bases at J, with 10 bases between. Germline values: CDR1 SGDLS, CDR2 YYNGEE. DNA of the CDR3: TGTGCCAGCAGCGTAGCGCAGGGTGGCGTCCTGACTTTC. This encodes CASSVAQGGVLTF.

This chain connects TRBV5-6 to TRBJ2-1, with D unclear. CDR1 is SGHDT and CDR2 is YYEEEE in the germline V gene. The V and J ends lost 1 base and 4 bases respectively, with 12 bases between them. The CDR3 is made up of 15 amino acids. The CDR3 loop reads CASSLRQARYNEQFF. The CDR3 DNA follows: TGTGCCAGCAGCTTGAGGCAGGCTCGTTACAATGAGCAGTTCTTC.

The genes are TRBV5-6 and TRBJ1-2, with D unclear. V was trimmed by 5 bases and J by 1 base, leaving 18 bases between them. The CDR3 spans 16 residues. Germline lookup yields CDR1 SGHDT and CDR2 YYEEEE. Here the CDR3 DNA reads TGTGCCAGCAGATTCGCTAGAGACCTAAGTAACTATGGCTACACCTTC. Translated, it gives CASRFARDLSNYGYTF.

The chain is built from TRBV5-8 and TRBJ1-3; D gene uncertain. Germline CDR1 is SGHTS and CDR2 is YDEGEE. This CDR3 contains 14 residues. V was clipped by 1 base and J by 0 bases, with 5 bases between them. The CDR3 is CASSLSLSGNTIYF. The CDR3 bases are TGTGCCAGCAGCTTGTCACTCTCTGGAAACACCATATATTTT.

The chain has TRBV27 and TRBJ1-1, with TRBD1 identical over 9 bases. The CDR3 totals 16 residues. In germline, CDR1 is MNHEY, CDR2 SMNVEV (reference sequence). V trimming: 6 bases; J trimming: 0 bases; junction bases outside the gene matches: 8. The CDR3, as DNA: TGTGCCAGCAGCCTGGGACAGGGACTTATGAACACTGAAGCTTTCTTT. Amino acid sequence: CASSLGQGLMNTEAFF.

The CDR3 loop reads CASSWAVGTYNSPLHF. As DNA, the CDR3 is TGTGCCAGCAGCTGGGCAGTCGGGACCTATAATTCACCCCTCCACTTT. The chain recombines TRBV7-2 with TRBJ1-6; no clear D gene. The ends were cut back, 4 bases at V and 2 bases at J, with 12 bases in the middle. Germline lookup yields CDR1 SGHTA and CDR2 FQGNSA. The CDR3 runs to 16 residues.

The chain employs TRBV19 and TRBJ1-6; tentatively, D is TRBD1 (6 bases). The V end was cut by 3 bases, the J end by 8 bases, with 11 bases between. The CDR3 is 14 residues long. Germline V gives CDR1 LNHDA, CDR2 SQIVND (reference sequence). CDR3 nucleotides: TGTGCCAGTAGTATGGGAACAGGGTATTCACCCCTCCACTTT. Translation gives CASSMGTGYSPLHF.

This chain connects TRBV27 to TRBJ1-3; D might be TRBD1 (6 bases). Trimming removed 5 bases at V and 2 bases at J, with 10 bases between. CDR3 length: 14 residues. The germline gives CDR1 MNHEY, CDR2 SMNVEV (reference sequence). The CDR3 loop reads CASSVGTTGNTIYF. The CDR3 DNA is TGTGCCAGCAGTGTTGGGACAACTGGAAACACCATATATTTT.

The chain links TRBV6-6 to TRBJ1-1; 8 nucleotides match TRBD1. CDR1 MNHNY and CDR2 SVGAGI come from the germline V gene (reference sequence). The CDR3 spans 13 residues. J gave up 8 bases and V 0 bases, and 2 bases lay outside the gene matches. This chain's CDR3 is CASSYSRQGEAFF. CDR3 sequence (DNA): TGTGCCAGCAGTTACTCGAGACAGGGGGAAGCTTTCTTT.

This chain uses TRBV6-6 with TRBJ1-2, with D uncertain. Germline assignment: CDR1 MNHNY and CDR2 SVGAGI (reference sequence). This CDR3 spans 14 amino acids. V was clipped by 4 bases and J by 2 bases, with 11 bases between them. The DNA for the CDR3 is TGTGCCAGCAGTTTTGGGCAGGCGAACTATGGCTACACCTTC. Protein sequence: CASSFGQANYGYTF.

This chain connects TRBV21-1 to TRBJ1-2; TRBD1, as called in the table, went unchecked against the DNA. TRBV21-1 is shown as a pseudogene. The CDR3 sequence is 11 residues long. The CDR3 region has the DNA TGTGCCCCAGGGGAAGTCGGTGGCTACACCTTC. Its protein product is CAPGEVGGYTF.